This T cell receptor beta chain was recovered during a study of T cell responses to AZD1222 COVID-19 vaccine. Second-dose groups at about 4 or about 12 weeks were pooled. Concerning this clone: As yet, its antigen is unknown.

Study-wide results and caveats: A mostly white British donor set with more females was recruited, and clonal diversity was possibly underestimated. Seropositive status at baseline applied to only a handful of AZD1222 recipients.

Data came from immunoSEQ multiplex PCR; TCRdb stores just in-frame clones and leaves some out. The sample includes some 180,000 clones, approximately 90% of them seen just once. V shed 0 bases, J shed 0 bases, and the junction held 7 bases outside the gene matches. This CDR3 region has 17 residues. Germline CDR1 is SGHRS and CDR2 is YFSETQ. The chain recombines TRBV5-1 with TRBJ2-7; 9 bases are a match to TRBD2. Sequenced material: peripheral blood, taken 28 days after the second AZD1222 dose. The TCR sequence derives from an adult who received the AZD1222 COVID-19 vaccine. CDR3: CASSLAFSGGYSYEQYF. The CDR3 DNA sequence: TGCGCCAGCAGCTTGGCTTTCAGCGGGGGGTACTCCTACGAGCAGTACTTC.